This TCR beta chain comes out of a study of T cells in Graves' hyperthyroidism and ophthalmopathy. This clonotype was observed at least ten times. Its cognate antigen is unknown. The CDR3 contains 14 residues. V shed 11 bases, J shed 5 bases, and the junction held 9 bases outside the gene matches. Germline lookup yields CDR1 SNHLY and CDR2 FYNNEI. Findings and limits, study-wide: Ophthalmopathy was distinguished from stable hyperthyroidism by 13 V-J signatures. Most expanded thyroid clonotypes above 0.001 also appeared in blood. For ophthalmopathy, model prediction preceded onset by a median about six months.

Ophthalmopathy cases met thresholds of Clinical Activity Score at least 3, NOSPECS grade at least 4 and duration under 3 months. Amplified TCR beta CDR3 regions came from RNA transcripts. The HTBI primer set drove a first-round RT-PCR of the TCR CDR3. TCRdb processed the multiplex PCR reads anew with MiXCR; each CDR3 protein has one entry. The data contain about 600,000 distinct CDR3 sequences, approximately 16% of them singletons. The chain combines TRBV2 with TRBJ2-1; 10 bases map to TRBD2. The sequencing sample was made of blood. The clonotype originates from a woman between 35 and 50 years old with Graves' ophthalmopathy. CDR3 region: CAAAGTSVNNEQFF. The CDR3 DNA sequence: TGTGCCGCCGCCGGGACTAGCGTAAACAATGAGCAGTTCTTC.